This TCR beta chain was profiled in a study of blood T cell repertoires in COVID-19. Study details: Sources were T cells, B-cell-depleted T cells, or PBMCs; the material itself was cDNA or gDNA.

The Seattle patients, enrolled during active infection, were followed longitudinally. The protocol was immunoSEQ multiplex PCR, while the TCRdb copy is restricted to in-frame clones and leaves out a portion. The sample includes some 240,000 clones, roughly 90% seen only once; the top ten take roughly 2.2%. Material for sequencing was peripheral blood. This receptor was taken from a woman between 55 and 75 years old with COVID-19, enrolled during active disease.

The CDR3 DNA sequence: TGTGCCAGCAGCTTAAACGGGGGGGGCTACAATGAGCAGTTCTTC. Translated, it gives CASSLNGGGYNEQFF. The V gene is TRBV7-2, the J gene TRBJ2-1; the match to TRBD2 covers 8 bases. V lost 2 bases to trimming and J lost 3 bases; unmatched junction nucleotides: 3. The CDR3 sequence is 15 residues long. CDR1 and CDR2 (germline): SGHTA, FQGNSA.